The present TCR beta chain was sequenced within a study of cytomegalovirus exposure and HLA in healthy donors. Study results and caveats: It was reported that TCR beta sequences correctly inferred the HLA-A and HLA-B alleles for most subjects. No immune exposure information besides CMV serostatus was available. Most TCR sequences showed up rarely, but some public TCRs showed up in many donors.

From germline, CDR1 is MNHEY and CDR2 SMNVEV (reference sequence). CDR3 length: 16 residues. V was pared by 6 bases and J by 2 bases, with 11 bases of the junction left unmatched. Donors in the study were healthy people who gave bone marrow. The PCR contained 60 Vbeta and 13 Jbeta primers. The method was immunoSEQ multiplex PCR; TCRdb's version includes in-frame clones alone and lacks a portion of them. The sample records roughly 120,000 clones, approximately 15% being singletons. This clone was counted only a few times. Its target is not known. The source is a woman aged 18-35 years in good health and CMV-seronegative. The gene calls are TRBV27 and TRBJ2-7; 9 positions match TRBD1. The sequencing input was PBMCs. The CDR3 sequence is CASSPTPDRGPYEQYF. In DNA, the CDR3 is TGTGCCAGCAGCCCCACCCCGGACAGGGGACCCTACGAGCAGTACTTC.